These 12 T cell receptor beta chains were all obtained from the same sample, sequenced in a study of T-cell reconstitution after alpha-beta-depleted transplantation in children. A TCRbeta library incorporating unique molecular identifiers was prepared. TCRdb re-called the PCR reads with MiXCR, one entry per CDR3 protein. The profile shows hundreds of thousands of distinct CDR3 sequences, around 16% of them singletons. Sequenced here: PBMCs from the stem cell graft donor, sampled from the stem cell graft. These receptors were taken from a human donor who donated a stem cell graft to a child with acute myeloid leukemia.

This chain joins TRBV9 and TRBJ2-7, with 8 bases aligning to TRBD1. Germline trimming cut 3 bases from V and 4 bases from J; bases unmatched to any gene: 6. Germline V gene data show CDR1 as SGDLS and CDR2 as YYNGEE. The CDR3 consists of 14 residues. The CDR3 bases are TGTGCCAGCAGCGGCCCGGGACAGGCTTACGAGCAGTACTTC. It yields the protein CASSGPGQAYEQYF.

This clonotype was detected many times. This chain connects TRBV20-1 to TRBJ1-4, with TRBD1 as a possible D gene (5 bases). This CDR3 has 12 amino acids. Germline CDR1 is DFQATT and CDR2 is SNEGSKA (reference sequence). V dropped 1 base and J dropped 8 bases, with 8 bases sitting between them. The CDR3 sequence: CSARAPGEKLFF. CDR3 DNA: TGCAGTGCTAGAGCCCCAGGGGAAAAACTGTTTTTT.

V gene TRBV4-2 combines with J gene TRBJ1-1; TRBD1 matches 8 bases. This CDR3 has 16 amino acids. Unmatched junction bases numbered 6, after V lost 0 bases and J lost 3 bases. Germline CDR1 is LGHNA and CDR2 is YNFKEQ. CDR3 amino acids: CASSQEGGRGHTEAFF. The CDR3 DNA reads as TGTGCCAGCAGCCAAGAAGGTGGCAGGGGGCACACTGAAGCTTTCTTT.

This clonotype showed up just a few times. The chain uses TRBV12-3 or TRBV12-4 and TRBJ1-6, with 7 bases identical to TRBD1. This CDR3 has 14 amino acids. V shed 6 bases, J shed 7 bases, and the junction held 6 bases outside the gene matches. DNA for the CDR3: TGTGCCAGCAGGGTGGGACAGAAAAATTCACCCCTCCACTTT. Its translation: CASRVGQKNSPLHF.

This clonotype was seen only a few times. The J gene is TRBJ2-3, the V gene TRBV11-2; 10 bases line up with TRBD2. Looked up from germline, CDR1 is SGHAT and CDR2 is FQNNGV. Germline trimming cut 0 bases from V and 11 bases from J; bases unmatched to any gene: 11. The CDR3 totals 16 residues. CDR3 DNA: TGTGCCAGCAGCTTAGATTTAGCGGGGGGCCCGGAGAGGCAGTATTTT. It codes for CASSLDLAGGPERQYF.

This clonotype has more than one count but fewer than ten. This sequence joins TRBV18 and TRBJ2-7; TRBD1 might be the D (5 bases). This CDR3 is built from 13 residues. In germline, CDR1 is KGHSH, CDR2 LQKENI. V dropped 3 bases and J dropped 7 bases, with 13 bases sitting between them. CDR3 in amino acids: CASSPPGSWEQYV. CDR3 nucleotides: TGTGCCAGCTCACCCCCAGGGTCGTGGGAGCAGTACGTC.

This chain uses TRBV27 with TRBJ1-1; D is ambiguous. Per germline, CDR1 MNHEY and CDR2 SMNVEV (reference sequence). Trimming removed 6 bases from V and 0 bases from J, with 8 bases in between. The CDR3 covers 13 residues. CDR3 sequence reads: CASRESMNTEAFF. CDR3 in DNA: TGTGCCAGCAGGGAGTCTATGAACACTGAAGCTTTCTTT.

The chain has TRBV11-1 and TRBJ1-2; perhaps TRBD1 as D (5 bases). Trimming took off 3 bases at V and 1 base at J, with 18 bases between the two ends. CDR3 length equals 17 residues. Germline loops: CDR1 SGHAT, CDR2 FQDESV (reference sequence). The CDR3 nucleotides read TGTGCCAGCAGCTTTCAGGGACCGGTGTCCCTTAACTATGGCTACACCTTC. Encoded protein: CASSFQGPVSLNYGYTF.

The J gene is TRBJ1-1, the V gene TRBV30, with TRBD1 matching 7 bases. This CDR3 spans 14 amino acids. J gave up 1 base and V 5 bases, and 7 bases lay outside the gene matches. Germline V CDR1 and CDR2: GTSNPN, SVGIG (reference sequence). CDR3 bases: TGTGCCTGGTCGCTGACAGGGACGAACACTGAAGCTTTCTTT. This translates into CAWSLTGTNTEAFF.

V and J are TRBV6-2 or TRBV6-3 and TRBJ1-1; tentative D call: TRBD1 (6 bases). Per germline, CDR1 MNHEY and CDR2 SVGEGT. CDR3 length equals 11 residues. V gave up 4 bases and J gave up 13 bases, with 13 bases separating them. The CDR3 sequence: CASSSGGFGFF. The CDR3 DNA reads TGTGCCAGCAGTTCTGGGGGCTTCGGTTTCTTT.

The table lists this clonotype with a few counts. The chain combines TRBV18 with TRBJ2-2; D uncertain. This CDR3 is 15 amino acids long. V was pared by 0 bases and J by 4 bases, with 9 bases between. Germline assignment: CDR1 KGHSH and CDR2 LQKENI. The CDR3 region has the DNA TGTGCCAGCTCACCACCAAAGGTCGGCACCGGGGAGCTGTTTTTT. Its translation: CASSPPKVGTGELFF. Together with reference TRBV18 and TRBJ2-2, the CDR3 gives the full variable domain: NAGVMQNPRHLVRRRGQEARLRCSPMKGHSHVYWYRQLPEEGLKFMVYLQKENIIDESGMPKERFSAEFPKEGPSILRIQQVVRGDSAAYFCASSPPKVGTGELFFGEGSRLTVL.

This clonotype occurred many times. The chain recombines TRBV12-3 or TRBV12-4 with TRBJ2-7; 11 positions agree with TRBD2. CDR3 length equals 13 residues. J gave up 6 bases and V 5 bases, and 3 bases lay outside the gene matches. The CDR3 region has the DNA TGTGCCAGCAGTCTAGGGACTAGCGGCGAGCAGTACGTC. This codes for CASSLGTSGEQYV.